This T cell receptor beta chain was sequenced during a study of post-analysis software for immune sequencing data. In the study overall: Included courses were relapsing-remitting and secondary progressive multiple sclerosis; progressive-relapsing multiple sclerosis was also included.

Germline lookup yields CDR1 DFQATT and CDR2 SNEGSKA (reference sequence). With 3 bases removed from V and 0 bases from J, the gap between germline ends came to 14 bases. CDR3 length: 15 amino acids. Study findings and constraints: When the samples were clustered directly with F measure, those that had been prepared in the same batch showed strong co-clustering. Five TRBV segments occurring more often in patients than controls included TRBV5-6, TRBV5-1 and TRBV20-1. Controls significantly exceeded multiple sclerosis patients in normalized Chao1 diversity.

Unique molecular identifiers had been added to the TCR beta cDNA libraries. Some 500,000 cDNA molecules were recovered from an input of about 0.95 to 11 million T cells. TCRdb recomputed calls from the PCR reads with MiXCR, one row per CDR3 protein. The table has about 800,000 distinct CDR3 sequences, 25% to 30% seen once; the top ten hold about 0.5%. About this clonotype itself: Its target is not known.

Sequences were obtained from blood. This clonotype was sampled from a girl aged 10-17 years with multiple sclerosis. This chain uses TRBV20-1 with TRBJ1-1; D is ambiguous. In DNA form, the CDR3 reads TGCAGTGCTAGGGAAAAGCCCCTAATGAACACTGAAGCTTTCTTT. Residues: CSAREKPLMNTEAFF.